Each of the 4 T cell receptor beta chains below was sequenced from the same sample in a study of response to subunit inactivated influenza vaccine. Via MiXCR, TCRdb re-called the RT-PCR reads, giving one row per CDR3 protein. The table has 650,000 to 800,000 distinct CDR3 sequences, approximately 15% seen once. This material consisted of PBMCs from blood, taken 14 days before vaccination. These receptors all stem from a man aged 45-60 years who received an inactivated influenza vaccine.

This clonotype was counted at least ten times. This chain connects TRBV4-3 to TRBJ1-4; D remains unclear. The germline V gene has CDR1 LGHNA and CDR2 YSLEER. V lost 1 base and J 4 bases, leaving 10 bases between the germline ends. This CDR3 is 15 amino acids long. The CDR3 DNA sequence: TGCGCCAGCAGCCAAGTTTGGACGGTTAATGAAAAACTGTTTTTT. It codes for CASSQVWTVNEKLFF.

This rearrangement joins TRBV6-1 to TRBJ2-1; possible D gene TRBD2, 6 bases. CDR1 and CDR2 (germline): MNHNS, SASEGT. Trimming removed 7 bases from V and 4 bases from J, with 14 bases in between. The CDR3 runs to 14 residues. CDR3 coding DNA: TGTGCCAGCATTCGGGGGAGCGGGTACAATGAGCAGTTCTTC. Its translation is CASIRGSGYNEQFF.

This clonotype was detected many times. This chain connects TRBV11-3 to TRBJ2-3, with a tentative D call TRBD1 (5 bases). The CDR3 is 15 amino acids. Germline V lookup: CDR1 SGHNT, CDR2 YENEEA. V was pared by 0 bases and J by 1 base, with 8 bases between. The CDR3 DNA reads TGTGCCAGCAGCTTAGATCAGGGCCGCACAGATACGCAGTATTTT. The encoded protein is CASSLDQGRTDTQYF.

This clonotype appeared a few times. This chain connects TRBV7-2 to TRBJ2-7; TRBD1 aligns across 7 bases. J gave up 3 bases and V 5 bases, and 10 bases lay outside the gene matches. This CDR3 contains 15 residues. The germline gives CDR1 SGHTA, CDR2 FQGNSA. For the CDR3, the DNA is TGTGCCAGCAGCCTAGAAGGACAGGTGTTCTACGAGCAGTACTTC. Its protein product is CASSLEGQVFYEQYF.